One TCR beta chain is described in this entry. The data were obtained in a study of blood T cell repertoires in COVID-19. Study in general: Some COVID-19 samples were acute and others convalescent; all came from the United States, Italy and Spain. In each case, the material was cDNA or gDNA derived from T cells, B-cell-depleted T cells, or PBMCs.

Authors' analysis steps: Amplification with reference gene primers provided the estimates of nucleated cell counts. Sequenced by immunoSEQ multiplex PCR; TCRdb stores in-frame clones only, minus some. That table furnishes V, J and clone size, whereas the DNA furnished D and trimming. The sample carries some 70,000 clones, around 88% recorded once. Sequenced: peripheral blood. The clonotype originates from a woman aged 65 to 85 with acute or convalescent COVID-19.

The CDR3 DNA follows: TGTGCCAGCAGCCCCGGACAGAAGGGTTCACCCCTCCACTTT. Protein sequence: CASSPGQKGSPLHF. The V and J genes are TRBV5-8 and TRBJ1-6; D is perhaps TRBD1 (6 bases). The CDR3 sequence is 14 residues long. Between the trimmed V and J ends, which lost 4 bases and 9 bases, there was a span of 14 bases. Germline V gives CDR1 SGHTS, CDR2 YDEGEE. The complete variable domain, with remaining parts taken from reference TRBV5-8 and TRBJ1-6, reads EAGVTQSPTHLIKTRGQQATLRCSPISGHTSVYWYQQALGLGLQFLLWYDEGEERNRGNFPPRFSGRQFPNYSSELNVNALELEDSALYLCASSPGQKGSPLHFGNGTRLTVT.